This record concerns one T cell receptor beta chain sequence. Its antigen has not been determined. No base quality values were provided; no much bigger clone lies one nucleotide off. The data belong to a study of OX40 agonist ivuxolimab in advanced cancers. With regard to the full study: The costimulatory receptor OX40 (CD134) was targeted by ivuxolimab, a fully human IgG2 agonistic monoclonal antibody. The paper reports the monotherapy dose-escalation portion (N of about 50 patients) of the phase I ivuxolimab trial. Prior anti-PD-1, anti-PD-L1 or anti-CTLA-4 therapy was permitted, and checkpoint inhibitors had been received by less than 45% of dose-escalation patients. Partial responses occurred in three dose-escalation patients: two with cutaneous melanoma and one with hepatocellular carcinoma. The dose-escalation cohort was about 83% male with a mean age of about 58 years, ranging from roughly 23 to 90. Of the approximately 50 patients in dose escalation, about 20 had hepatocellular carcinoma, approximately 15 had melanoma, 9 had renal cell carcinoma and 9 had head and neck cancer. The purpose of peripheral TCRbeta sequencing was to test whether ivuxolimab changed TCR sequence diversity and led to clonal T-cell expansion. Intravenous ivuxolimab was administered to patients every 2 weeks at six dose levels: 0.01, 0.1, 0.3, 1.5, 3 and 10 mg/kg.

Genomic DNA was extracted from sorted cells for sequencing of the TCRbeta CDR3 region. TCRbeta CDR3 regions were sequenced using the immunoSEQ Assay. This is the immuneACCESS table as TCRdb keeps it, with only in-frame sequences that have V and J called. A part of the clones is gone; compared with another copy, unresolved V genes explain less than half, and the rest is unexplained. Recorded for this sample are 39,000 or so clones; 80% to 90% of them occurred a single time. The ten largest account for about 12% of the sample. Broader findings and caveats from the paper: Low levels of normalized T-cell clonal expansion were also seen in some nonresponding patients. In the 0.1-3.0 mg/kg groups, partial responders were among the patients with the lowest normalized peripheral clonal expansion, particularly in CD8+ T cells. At doses of 0.1 to 3.0 mg/kg, clonal expansion of both CD4+ and CD8+ T cells in blood was seen between baseline and week 6. After ivuxolimab, CD8+ T cells had more expanded clones than CD4+ T cells on average. Which antigens the clonally expanded peripheral T cells were specific for was not determined.

The CDR3 covers 16 residues, taking in both the cysteine and the phenylalanine. The read is trimmed to its CDR3 DNA, 48 bases read in frame from base 1. V has 2 bases trimmed and J has 6 bases trimmed; junction bases matching no gene number 6. The germline V gene provides CDR1 MNHEY and CDR2 SVGAGI. Patients with autoimmune disease history or receiving systemic immunosuppression were excluded from the trial. In every dose cohort, peripheral blood was drawn for TCR sequencing at baseline, cycle 4 day 1, and cycle 7 day 1. Samples were obtained from an open-label, multicenter, first-in-human phase I dose-escalation trial of ivuxolimab. Adults with locally advanced or metastatic melanoma, renal cell, hepatocellular, or head and neck squamous cell carcinoma were enrolled in the trial. Before TCR sequencing, CD4+ and CD8+ T cells were separately sorted from peripheral blood.

The origin of this receptor is an adult with an advanced solid tumor such as melanoma, head and neck, liver or kidney cancer. The specimen was CD4+ or CD8+ T cells sorted from blood, collected in a trial of the OX40 agonist ivuxolimab. The sequence is built from TRBV6-5 and TRBJ2-1; TRBD2 agrees with 11 junctional bases. The CDR3 region reads CASSYRLAGNRNEQFF. The DNA sequence is TGTGCCAGCAGTTACAGACTAGCGGGAAATCGCAATGAGCAGTTCTTC.